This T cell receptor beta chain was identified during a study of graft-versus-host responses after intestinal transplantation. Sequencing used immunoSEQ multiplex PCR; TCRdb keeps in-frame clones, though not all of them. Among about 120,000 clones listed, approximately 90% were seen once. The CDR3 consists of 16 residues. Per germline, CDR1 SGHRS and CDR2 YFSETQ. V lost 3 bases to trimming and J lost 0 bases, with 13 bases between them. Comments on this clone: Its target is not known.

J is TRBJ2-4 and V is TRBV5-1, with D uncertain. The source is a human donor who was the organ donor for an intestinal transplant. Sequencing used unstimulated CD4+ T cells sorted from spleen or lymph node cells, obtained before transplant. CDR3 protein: CASSSSNSVAKNIQYF. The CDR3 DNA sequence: TGCGCCAGCAGCTCGTCGAACTCGGTAGCCAAAAACATTCAGTACTTC.